This T cell receptor (beta chain) was profiled in a study of T cell changes during pregnancy in multiple sclerosis. This clone was recorded only once. CDR1 and CDR2 from the germline V gene are SGHDN and FVKESK. Germline trimming cut 2 bases from V and 0 bases from J; bases unmatched to any gene: 7. There are 16 residues in the CDR3. Data came from immunoSEQ multiplex PCR; TCRdb stores just in-frame clones and leaves some out. This sample yields roughly 11,000 clones, of which about 95% are seen a single time; about 0.27% belongs to the top ten. The chain joins TRBV14 to TRBJ2-7, with TRBD1 matching 7 bases. Material: CD4+ T cells from peripheral blood mononuclear cells, obtained before pregnancy. The origin of this receptor is a female donor with multiple sclerosis, enrolled in a pregnancy study. The CDR3 nucleotides read TGTGCCAGCAGCCAATACGGGACAGTGGCCTCCTACGAGCAGTACTTC. It codes for CASSQYGTVASYEQYF.